This passage covers 11 T cell receptor beta chains from one sample sequenced in a study of blood T cell repertoires in COVID-19. Here immunoSEQ multiplex PCR was the method, and the copy in TCRdb shows in-frame clones only, minus some. The sample lists roughly 230,000 clones, more than 70% occurring once. Sequencing used peripheral blood. These receptor sequences come from an elderly woman with acute or convalescent COVID-19.

The chain links TRBV5-6 to TRBJ1-3, with 7 bases identical to TRBD1. This CDR3 region has 15 residues. CDR1 is SGHDT, CDR2 YYEEEE, per germline. Trimming cost V 2 bases and J 4 bases; bases outside gene matches: 6. The chain's CDR3 is CASSFRGLVGNTIYF. CDR3 DNA sequence: TGTGCCAGCAGCTTTAGGGGGCTGGTAGGAAACACCATATATTTT.

The J gene is TRBJ1-2, the V gene TRBV2, with 9 bases lining up with TRBD1. Per the germline V gene, CDR1 is SNHLY and CDR2 is FYNNEI. The CDR3 has 15 residues. The V and J ends lost 4 bases and 3 bases, in that order; junction bases with no gene match: 6. The CDR3 sequence: CASSAGTGLHYGYTF. The CDR3, as DNA: TGTGCCAGCAGTGCCGGGACAGGGTTGCACTATGGCTACACCTTC.

The chain links TRBV7-2 to TRBJ1-6; D is ambiguous. The V end lost 4 bases, the J end lost 5 bases, and 12 bases lay between the germline ends. From germline, CDR1 is SGHTA and CDR2 FQGNSA. The CDR3 consists of 15 residues. The CDR3 region is CASSWSRSHNSPLHF. CDR3 sequence (DNA): TGTGCCAGCAGCTGGAGCCGGTCCCATAATTCACCCCTCCACTTT.

The chain carries TRBV6-5 and TRBJ2-7, with 8 bases identical to TRBD2. CDR3 length: 14 amino acids. The V gene's germline CDR1 is MNHEY and CDR2 SVGAGI. Losses at the gene ends were 6 bases for V and 2 bases for J; bases not matched to a gene: 6. The CDR3 nucleotides are TGTGCCAGCAGAGTGGGACTAGGGGCCTACGAGCAGTACTTC. Amino acid sequence: CASRVGLGAYEQYF.

With regard to this clone: At one of its ends the junction is not consistent with the germline gene, which may arise from a read error. CDR3 residues: CAISVGDSGGGGQDF. CDR3 DNA: TGTGCCATCAGTGTGGGGGACTCAGGAGGAGGGGGCCAGGACTTC. This chain connects TRBV10-3 to TRBJ1-2, with 7 nucleotides matching TRBD1. Germline loops: CDR1 ENHRY, CDR2 SYGVKD. This CDR3 spans 15 amino acids.

The chain is built from TRBV11-2 and TRBJ1-1, with no clear D. This CDR3 contains 14 residues. The V and J ends lost 2 bases and 5 bases respectively, with 12 bases between them. Germline-derived CDR1 and CDR2 are SGHAT and FQNNGV. DNA of the CDR3: TGTGCCAGCAGCTTATCCCGGCAGACTACTGAAGCTTTCTTT. Translation: CASSLSRQTTEAFF.

The chain links TRBV7-2 to TRBJ2-1; tentative D call: TRBD1 (6 bases). Deletions cut 1 base from V and 10 bases from J, with 8 bases between. The CDR3 loop spans 12 amino acids. CDR1 is SGHTA and CDR2 is FQGNSA in the germline V gene. The CDR3 DNA follows: TGTGCCAGCAGCTTAGGGGGACAAGAGCAGTTCTTC. This gives the protein CASSLGGQEQFF. The full variable domain, with the rest looked up from reference TRBV7-2 and TRBJ2-1, is GAGVSQSPSNKVTEKGKDVELRCDPISGHTALYWYRQSLGQGLEFLIYFQGNSAPDKSGLPSDRFSAERTGGSVSTLTIQRTQQEDSAVYLCASSLGGQEQFFGPGTRLTVL.

This clone was observed a handful of times. The chain employs TRBV18 and TRBJ1-2, with 7 bases identical to TRBD1. Looked up from germline, CDR1 is KGHSH and CDR2 is LQKENI. J was trimmed by 2 bases and V by 4 bases; bases with no gene match: 10. CDR3 length: 16 amino acids. Here the CDR3 DNA reads TGTGCCAGCTCACGAAGTGGGGACAGACTAAACTATGGCTACACCTTC. Amino acids: CASSRSGDRLNYGYTF.

The V and J genes are TRBV2 and TRBJ2-7; TRBD2 agrees at 10 bases. CDR1 is SNHLY and CDR2 is FYNNEI in the germline V gene. The CDR3 loop spans 15 amino acids. Unmatched junction bases numbered 4, after V lost 5 bases and J lost 0 bases. As DNA, the CDR3 is TGTGCCAGCAGTCTAGCGGGGGCGAGCTCCTACGAGCAGTACTTC. Translating it yields CASSLAGASSYEQYF. Full variable domain (outside the CDR3, taken from reference TRBV2 and TRBJ2-7): EPEVTQTPSHQVTQMGQEVILRCVPISNHLYFYWYRQILGQKVEFLVSFYNNEISEKSEIFDDQFSVERPDGSNFTLKIRSTKLEDSAMYFCASSLAGASSYEQYFGPGTRLTVT.

The chain recombines TRBV5-1 with TRBJ2-1; 8 nucleotides agree with TRBD2. Germline CDR1 SGHRS, CDR2 YFSETQ. The CDR3 has 15 amino acids. V shed 3 bases and J 0 bases; nucleotides not matched to a gene: 2. The CDR3 DNA sequence: TGCGCCAGCAGCTCTAGCGGGCTCTCCTACAATGAGCAGTTCTTC. Residues: CASSSSGLSYNEQFF.

V usage is TRBV11-2 and J usage is TRBJ2-7, with 12 bases fitting TRBD2. From germline, CDR1 is SGHAT and CDR2 FQNNGV. This CDR3 is 17 amino acids long. J gave up 2 bases and V 1 base, and 6 bases lay outside the gene matches. DNA of the CDR3: TGTGCCAGCAGCTTAGGAGGACTAGCGGGGTCTGCCTACGAGCAGTACTTC. The encoded protein is CASSLGGLAGSAYEQYF.